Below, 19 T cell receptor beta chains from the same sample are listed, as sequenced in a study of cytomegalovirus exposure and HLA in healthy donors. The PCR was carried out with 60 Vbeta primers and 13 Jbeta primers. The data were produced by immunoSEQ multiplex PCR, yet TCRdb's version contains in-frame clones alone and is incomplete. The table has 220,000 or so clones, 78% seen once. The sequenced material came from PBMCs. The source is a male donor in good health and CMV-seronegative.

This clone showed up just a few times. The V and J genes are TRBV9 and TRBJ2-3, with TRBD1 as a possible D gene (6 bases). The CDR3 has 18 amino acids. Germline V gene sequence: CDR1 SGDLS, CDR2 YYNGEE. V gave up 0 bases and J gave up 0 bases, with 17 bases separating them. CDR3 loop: CASSVAAPGHISTDTQYF. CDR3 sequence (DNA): TGTGCCAGCAGCGTAGCCGCTCCGGGACATATTAGCACAGATACGCAGTATTTT. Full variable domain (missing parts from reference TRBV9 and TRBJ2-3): DSGVTQTPKHLITATGQRVTLRCSPRSGDLSVYWYQQSLDQGLQFLIQYYNGEERAKGNILERFSAQQFPDLHSELNLSSLELGDSALYFCASSVAAPGHISTDTQYFGPGTRLTVL.

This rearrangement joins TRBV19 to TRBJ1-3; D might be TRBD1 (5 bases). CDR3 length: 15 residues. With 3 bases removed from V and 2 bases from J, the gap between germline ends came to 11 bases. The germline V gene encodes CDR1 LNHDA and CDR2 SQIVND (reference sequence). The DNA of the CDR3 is TGTGCCAGTAGTATTGGCAGGGAGGCTGGAAACACCATATATTTT. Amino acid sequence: CASSIGREAGNTIYF.

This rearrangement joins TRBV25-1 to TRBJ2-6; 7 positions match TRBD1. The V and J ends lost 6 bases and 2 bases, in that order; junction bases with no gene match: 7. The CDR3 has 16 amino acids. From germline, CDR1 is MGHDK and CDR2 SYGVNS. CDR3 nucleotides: TGTGCCAGCAGCTTCGTACAGGGGACTGGGGCCAACGTCCTGACTTTC. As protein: CASSFVQGTGANVLTF.

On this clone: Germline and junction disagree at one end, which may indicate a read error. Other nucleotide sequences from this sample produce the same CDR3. For the CDR3, the DNA is TGCAGTGCCGTTACAGGGGTTCCTTTCTTC. It translates to CSAVTGVPFF. This chain joins TRBV20-1 and TRBJ1-1; 7 bases agree with TRBD1. Germline V gives CDR1 DFQATT, CDR2 SNEGSKA (reference sequence). The CDR3 is made up of 10 amino acids.

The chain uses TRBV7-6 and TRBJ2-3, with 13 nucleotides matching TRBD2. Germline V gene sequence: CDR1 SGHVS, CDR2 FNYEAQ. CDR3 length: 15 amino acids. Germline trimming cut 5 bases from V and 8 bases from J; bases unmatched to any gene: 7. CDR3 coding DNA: TGTGCCAGCAGCCTAGGACTAGCGGGAGAGTCTACGCAGTATTTT. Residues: CASSLGLAGESTQYF.

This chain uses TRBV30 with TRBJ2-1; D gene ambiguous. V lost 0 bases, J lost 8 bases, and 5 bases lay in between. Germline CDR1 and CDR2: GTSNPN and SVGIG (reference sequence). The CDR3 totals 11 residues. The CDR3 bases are TGTGCCTGGAGTGTAGCCCATGAGCAGTTCTTC. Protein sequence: CAWSVAHEQFF.

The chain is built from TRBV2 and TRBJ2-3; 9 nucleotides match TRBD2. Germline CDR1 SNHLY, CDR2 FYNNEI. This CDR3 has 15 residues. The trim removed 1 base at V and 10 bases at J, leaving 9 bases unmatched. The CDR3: CASSEERTSGSAQYF. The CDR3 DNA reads TGTGCCAGCAGTGAAGAGCGAACTAGCGGGTCTGCGCAGTATTTT.

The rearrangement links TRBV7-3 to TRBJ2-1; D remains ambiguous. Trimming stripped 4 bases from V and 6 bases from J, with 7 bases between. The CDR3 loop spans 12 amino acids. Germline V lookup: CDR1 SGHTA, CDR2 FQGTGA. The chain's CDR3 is CASSSLSNEQFF. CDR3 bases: TGTGCCAGCAGCTCCCTAAGCAATGAGCAGTTCTTC.

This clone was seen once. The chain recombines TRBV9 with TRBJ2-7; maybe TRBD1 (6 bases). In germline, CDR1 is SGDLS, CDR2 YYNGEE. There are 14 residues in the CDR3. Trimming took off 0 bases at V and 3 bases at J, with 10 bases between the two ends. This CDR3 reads CASSVEAGDYEQYF. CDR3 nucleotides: TGTGCCAGCAGCGTAGAGGCAGGGGACTACGAGCAGTACTTC.

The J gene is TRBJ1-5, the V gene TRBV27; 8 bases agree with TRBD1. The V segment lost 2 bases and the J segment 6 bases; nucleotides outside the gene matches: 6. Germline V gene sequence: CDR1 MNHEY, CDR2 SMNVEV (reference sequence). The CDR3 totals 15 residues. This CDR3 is CASSLVGTGGQPQHF. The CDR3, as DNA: TGTGCCAGCAGTTTAGTGGGAACAGGGGGTCAGCCCCAGCATTTT.

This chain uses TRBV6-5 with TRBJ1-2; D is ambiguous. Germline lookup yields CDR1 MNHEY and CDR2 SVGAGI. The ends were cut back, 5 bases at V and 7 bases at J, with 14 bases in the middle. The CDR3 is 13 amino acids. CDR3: CASSEPPGPGYTF. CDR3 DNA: TGTGCCAGCAGTGAACCCCCGGGTCCTGGCTACACCTTC.

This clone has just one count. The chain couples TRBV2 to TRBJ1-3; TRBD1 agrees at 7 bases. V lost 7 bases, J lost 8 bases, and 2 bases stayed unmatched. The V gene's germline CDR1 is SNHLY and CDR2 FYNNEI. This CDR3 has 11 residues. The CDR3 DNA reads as TGTGCCAGCATGCAGGGGGACACCATATATTTT. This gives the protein CASMQGDTIYF.

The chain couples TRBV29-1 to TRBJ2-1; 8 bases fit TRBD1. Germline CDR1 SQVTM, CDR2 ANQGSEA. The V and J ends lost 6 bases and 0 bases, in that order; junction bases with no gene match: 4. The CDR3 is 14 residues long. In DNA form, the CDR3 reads TGCAGCGTACTCGGGACAGGCTCCTACAATGAGCAGTTCTTC. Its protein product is CSVLGTGSYNEQFF.

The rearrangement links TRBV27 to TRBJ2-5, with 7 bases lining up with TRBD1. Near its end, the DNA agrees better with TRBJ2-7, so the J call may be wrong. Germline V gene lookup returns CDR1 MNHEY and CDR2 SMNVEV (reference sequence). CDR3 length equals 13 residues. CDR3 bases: TGTGCCAGCAGTTTGACAGGGTCCTACGAGCAGTACTTC. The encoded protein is CASSLTGSYEQYF.

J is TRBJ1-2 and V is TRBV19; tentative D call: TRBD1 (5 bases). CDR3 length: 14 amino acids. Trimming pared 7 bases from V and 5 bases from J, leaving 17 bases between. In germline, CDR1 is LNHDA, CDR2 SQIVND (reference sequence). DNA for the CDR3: TGTGCCAGTAATTCGGGGGGAAGACGGTATGGCTACACCTTC. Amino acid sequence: CASNSGGRRYGYTF.

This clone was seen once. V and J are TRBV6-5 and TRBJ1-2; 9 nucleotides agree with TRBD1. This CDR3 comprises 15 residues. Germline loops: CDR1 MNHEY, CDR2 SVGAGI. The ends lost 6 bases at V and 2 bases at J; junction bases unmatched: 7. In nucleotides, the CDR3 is TGTGCCAGCAGCCAAACCGGGACAGGGAACTATGGCTACACCTTC. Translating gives CASSQTGTGNYGYTF.

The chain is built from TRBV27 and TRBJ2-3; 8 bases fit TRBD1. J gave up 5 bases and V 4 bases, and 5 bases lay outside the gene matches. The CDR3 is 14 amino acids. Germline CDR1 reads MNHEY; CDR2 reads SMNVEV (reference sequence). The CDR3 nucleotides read TGTGCCAGCAGTTCCGACAGGGGTGGAGATACGCAGTATTTT. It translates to CASSSDRGGDTQYF.

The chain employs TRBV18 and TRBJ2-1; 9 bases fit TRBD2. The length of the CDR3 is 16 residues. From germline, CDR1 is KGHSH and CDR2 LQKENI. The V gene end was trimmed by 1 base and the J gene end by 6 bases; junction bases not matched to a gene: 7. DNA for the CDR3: TGTGCCAGCTCACCACAGGCGGGAGGGCATGGCAATGAGCAGTTCTTC. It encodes CASSPQAGGHGNEQFF.

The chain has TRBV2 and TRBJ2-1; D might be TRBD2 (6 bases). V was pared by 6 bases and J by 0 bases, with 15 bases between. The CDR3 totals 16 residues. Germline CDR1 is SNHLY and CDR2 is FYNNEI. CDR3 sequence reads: CASRELAQSSYNEQFF. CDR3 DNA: TGTGCCAGCAGGGAACTAGCTCAAAGCTCCTACAATGAGCAGTTCTTC.